The 20 T cell receptor beta chains below all came from one sample that was sequenced in a study of spatial heterogeneity in lung cancer. In TCRdb, the 5' RACE reads were re-called with MiXCR into one record per CDR3 protein. The sample holds around 48,000 distinct CDR3 sequences; roughly 5.2% are singletons and the top ten take more than 9.5%. Specified time point: sample taken at primary tumor resection. This sample comprised PBMCs, obtained at surgery. These receptors all stem from a male donor with early-stage non-small cell lung cancer.

A few counts support this clonotype. V and J are TRBV7-2 and TRBJ2-7, with TRBD2 identical over 10 bases. The CDR3 totals 15 residues. The V gene's germline CDR1 is SGHTA and CDR2 FQGNSA. The trim removed 2 bases at V and 5 bases at J, leaving 6 bases unmatched. The CDR3 region is CASSLNGLAGDEQYF. In DNA, the CDR3 is TGTGCCAGCAGCTTAAATGGTCTAGCGGGAGACGAGCAGTACTTC.

This clonotype was seen many times. V usage is TRBV18 and J usage is TRBJ1-1, with TRBD1 identical over 8 bases. V was clipped by 6 bases and J by 3 bases; unmatched bases: 6. CDR1 and CDR2 (germline): KGHSH, LQKENI. The CDR3 extends over 14 amino acids. CDR3 nucleotide sequence: TGTGCCAGCTCGAGGGACAGGACGGACACTGAAGCTTTCTTT. It is translated as CASSRDRTDTEAFF.

The sample holds many counts of this clonotype. The chain links TRBV27 to TRBJ2-1; tentative D call: TRBD2 (5 bases). Germline V lookup: CDR1 MNHEY, CDR2 SMNVEV (reference sequence). This CDR3 region has 20 residues. The V end lost 0 bases, the J end lost 0 bases, and 21 bases lay between the germline ends. As DNA, the CDR3 is TGTGCCAGCAGTTTATCGTGGGCGGGCAGATCTACCCGCTCCTACAATGAGCAGTTCTTC. This gives the protein CASSLSWAGRSTRSYNEQFF.

At least ten counts were recorded for this clonotype. This chain uses TRBV2 with TRBJ2-7; perhaps TRBD2 as D (6 bases). The CDR3 runs to 13 residues. CDR1 is SNHLY and CDR2 is FYNNEI in the germline V gene. The ends were cut back, 1 base at V and 6 bases at J, with 10 bases in the middle. The CDR3 bases are TGTGCCAGCAGTGAAGGCCGGACTACCGAGCAGTACTTC. Translated: CASSEGRTTEQYF. The whole variable domain, filled in from reference TRBV2 and TRBJ2-7, reads EPEVTQTPSHQVTQMGQEVILRCVPISNHLYFYWYRQILGQKVEFLVSFYNNEISEKSEIFDDQFSVERPDGSNFTLKIRSTKLEDSAMYFCASSEGRTTEQYFGPGTRLTVT.

Ten or more counts support this clonotype. The rearrangement links TRBV7-2 to TRBJ2-3; TRBD2 matches 8 bases. Per germline, CDR1 SGHTA and CDR2 FQGNSA. J was trimmed by 2 bases and V by 2 bases; bases with no gene match: 3. CDR3 size: 15 residues. The CDR3 region has the DNA TGTGCCAGCAGCTTAACGGGAGGGTACACAGATACGCAGTATTTT. Amino acid sequence: CASSLTGGYTDTQYF.

This clonotype was counted many times. V is TRBV2 and J is TRBJ2-4, with 7 nucleotides matching TRBD1. The junction had 4 bases not matched to a gene; V was cut back by 2 bases and J by 3 bases. CDR3 length equals 15 residues. Germline CDR1 SNHLY, CDR2 FYNNEI. CDR3: CASSEKGAGKNIQYF. CDR3 DNA: TGTGCCAGCAGTGAAAAGGGGGCTGGCAAAAACATTCAGTACTTC.

This clonotype was picked up many times. The chain uses TRBV6-2 or TRBV6-3 and TRBJ1-5; 7 bases align to TRBD1. Trimming took 2 bases from V and 4 from J; bases not matched to a gene: 5. The germline gives CDR1 MNHEY, CDR2 SVGEGT. The length of the CDR3 is 15 residues. The CDR3, as DNA: TGTGCCAGCAGTTACGGGGCGACAGGGAATCAGCCCCAGCATTTT. Translated, it gives CASSYGATGNQPQHF.

This clonotype was seen many times. The rearrangement links TRBV7-7 to TRBJ2-5; 8 bases align to TRBD1. The CDR3 is 13 amino acids. Germline CDR1 SSHAT, CDR2 FNYEAQ (reference sequence). The V and J ends lost 3 bases and 4 bases, in that order; junction bases with no gene match: 1. CDR3 DNA: TGTGCCAGCAGCTTCGACAGGGGAGAGACCCAGTACTTC. Translated, it gives CASSFDRGETQYF.

This clonotype was picked up many times. The chain has TRBV20-1 and TRBJ2-7, with 8 bases that match TRBD2. CDR1 and CDR2 (germline): DFQATT, SNEGSKA (reference sequence). The CDR3 is 14 amino acids. V was clipped by 4 bases and J by 2 bases; unmatched bases: 7. The CDR3 spells CSANSAGEAYEQYF. The DNA of the CDR3 is TGCAGTGCTAACTCAGCGGGAGAAGCCTACGAGCAGTACTTC.

This clonotype came up many times. This rearrangement joins TRBV20-1 to TRBJ1-1; D gene unclear. The germline gives CDR1 DFQATT, CDR2 SNEGSKA (reference sequence). V was shortened by 0 bases and J by 3 bases, with 5 bases between the two germline ends. This CDR3 has 12 residues. The CDR3 DNA reads as TGCAGTGCTAGAGACAGCTACACTGAAGCTTTCTTT. Translated, it gives CSARDSYTEAFF.

The sample holds many counts of this clonotype. This chain links TRBV12-3 or TRBV12-4 with TRBJ1-5; 7 bases are a match to TRBD1. This CDR3 comprises 15 residues. The V gene end was trimmed by 5 bases and the J gene end by 2 bases; junction bases not matched to a gene: 6. The CDR3: CASSAQGSGNQPQHF. The CDR3 DNA follows: TGTGCCAGCAGTGCACAGGGGAGTGGCAATCAGCCCCAGCATTTT.

This clonotype was recorded many times. The CDR3 loop reads CASSHTPSGTSYEQYF. CDR3 coding DNA: TGTGCCAGCAGCCACACACCTAGCGGGACCTCCTACGAGCAGTACTTC. This chain connects TRBV3-1 to TRBJ2-7, with 9 bases aligning to TRBD2. Unmatched junction bases numbered 6, after V lost 3 bases and J lost 0 bases. Looked up from germline, CDR1 is LGHDT and CDR2 is YNNKEL (reference sequence). CDR3 size: 16 residues.

The chain recombines TRBV5-5 with TRBJ2-3, with 9 positions matching TRBD2. CDR3 length: 13 residues. Germline assignment: CDR1 SGHKS and CDR2 YYEKEE (reference sequence). V dropped 4 bases and J dropped 4; count of bases not matched to a gene: 1. CDR3 nucleotides: TGTGCCAGCAGCGGGACTAGCTCAGATACGCAGTATTTT. Translation gives CASSGTSSDTQYF.

This clonotype has a handful of counts. This chain connects TRBV20-1 to TRBJ2-3; tentatively, D is TRBD2 (5 bases). V was trimmed by 6 bases and J by 4 bases, leaving 20 bases between them. Germline assignment: CDR1 DFQATT and CDR2 SNEGSKA (reference sequence). The CDR3 is 15 amino acids. The CDR3 protein is CSALINPSGADTQYF. As DNA, the CDR3 is TGCAGTGCCTTGATCAACCCTTCCGGGGCAGATACGCAGTATTTT.

This clonotype was observed at least ten times. The chain links TRBV10-3 to TRBJ1-2; possible D gene TRBD1, 6 bases. Trimming took off 3 bases at V and 8 bases at J, with 16 bases between the two ends. The CDR3 runs 14 residues. Per the germline V gene, CDR1 is ENHRY and CDR2 is SYGVKD. CDR3 coding DNA: TGTGCCATCAGTGAACCAACAGGGTTTGAGGGCTACACCTTC. Its translation: CAISEPTGFEGYTF.

This clonotype appeared many times. The rearrangement links TRBV20-1 to TRBJ1-4; TRBD1 matches 9 bases. The J segment lost 8 bases and the V segment lost 3 bases, leaving 7 bases of the junction unmatched. The CDR3 contains 14 residues. CDR1 is DFQATT and CDR2 is SNEGSKA in the germline V gene (reference sequence). The CDR3 is CSASPRTGEEKLFF. Here the CDR3 DNA reads TGCAGTGCTAGCCCGAGGACAGGGGAAGAAAAACTGTTTTTT.

This clonotype was detected many times. The gene calls are TRBV7-6 and TRBJ1-2, with TRBD1 as a possible D gene (5 bases). Trimming cost V 1 base and J 5 bases, with 23 bases left between them. Germline CDR1 and CDR2: SGHVS and FNYEAQ. CDR3 size: 18 residues. The DNA for the CDR3 is TGTGCCAGCAGCTTAGGTTGGGCGGGGACTAGAAGGTCTTATGGCTACACCTTC. It specifies CASSLGWAGTRRSYGYTF.

This clonotype was picked up a small number of times. This chain connects TRBV19 to TRBJ1-1; D gene unclear. Trimming stripped 7 bases from V and 1 base from J, with 4 bases between. Per germline, CDR1 LNHDA and CDR2 SQIVND (reference sequence). The CDR3 consists of 11 residues. The CDR3 DNA follows: TGTGCCAGTACCAAGAACACTGAAGCTTTCTTT. This codes for CASTKNTEAFF.

This clonotype was recorded at least ten times. The rearrangement links TRBV10-3 to TRBJ2-2, with TRBD1 identical over 10 bases. V lost 10 bases to trimming and J lost 5 bases; unmatched junction nucleotides: 10. CDR1 ENHRY and CDR2 SYGVKD come from the germline V gene. This CDR3 spans 15 amino acids. DNA for the CDR3: TGTGCCACGCGAAGGGACAGGGGAGGAACCGGGGAGCTGTTTTTT. Amino acids: CATRRDRGGTGELFF.

As concerns this clonotype: At one end the junction does not follow the germline gene, possibly because of a read error. The chain has TRBV9 and TRBJ2-5, with D maybe TRBD2 (5 bases). The CDR3 runs to 14 residues. Germline loops: CDR1 SGDLS, CDR2 YYNGEE. The CDR3 protein is CVSSVGTRVETQYF. CDR3 sequence (DNA): TGTGTCAGCAGCGTAGGCACTAGGGTAGAGACCCAGTACTTC.